This TCR beta chain derives from a study of T cells in Graves' hyperthyroidism and ophthalmopathy. General study points: Blood held most thyroid clonotypes expanded above 0.001 frequency.

TCR beta CDR3 regions were amplified from RNA transcripts. An initial round of RT-PCR targeting the TCR CDR3 relied on the HTBI primer set. TCRdb recomputed calls from the multiplex PCR reads with MiXCR, one row per CDR3 protein. The repertoire holds about 200,000 distinct CDR3 sequences, with about a sixth as singletons. V gave up 5 bases and J gave up 4 bases; unmatched junction bases: 12. The V gene's germline CDR1 is KGHSH and CDR2 LQKENI. The CDR3 is 16 residues long. Absent ophthalmopathy progression within 18 months defined stable Graves' hyperthyroidism. Recently diagnosed hyperthyroidism of less than 2 months' duration affected patients aged 18 to 65. Notes on this clonotype: Its antigen remains unidentified.

The sample taken for sequencing was blood. This TCR derives from a man in his forties with Graves' hyperthyroidism. V and J are TRBV18 and TRBJ1-2, with TRBD1 identical over 8 bases. The CDR3: CASSSVRQGNGYGYTF. In nucleotides, the CDR3 is TGTGCCAGCTCATCGGTCCGACAGGGGAACGGCTATGGCTACACCTTC.